A selection of T cell receptor beta chains follows, all from one sample in a study of T cell responses to AZD1222 COVID-19 vaccine. The table came from immunoSEQ multiplex PCR; TCRdb's copy has only in-frame clones and leaves some out. The table includes fewer than 150,000 clones, roughly 90% detected once. The sample consisted of peripheral blood, taken on day 0 of AZD1222 vaccination. Receptors originate from an adult in good health. Both conserved end residues are part of each CDR3. D genes are given only for firm matches. Part of the rows lack a size; the others show once, few, many or a class for expanded clones.

cdr3_length d_call j_call v_call clone_size cdr3_aa cdr3_nt
17 - TRBJ1-6 TRBV4-3 - CASSQDLFKSANSPLHF TGCGCCAGCAGCCAAGATCTATTCAAGTCCGCAAATTCACCCCTCCACTTT
15 - TRBJ1-1 TRBV25-1 - CASSEDGGGNTEAFF TGTGCCAGCAGTGAAGACGGGGGAGGGAACACTGAAGCTTTCTTT
14 - TRBJ1-5 TRBV6-5 - CASRREYSNQPQHF TGTGCCAGCAGGAGGGAGTATAGCAATCAGCCCCAGCATTTT
14 TRBD1 TRBJ1-1 TRBV3-1/TRBV3-2 - CASSPRQGDTEAFF TGTGCCAGCAGCCCCCGACAGGGGGACACTGAAGCTTTCTTT
12 - TRBJ1-1 TRBV6-2/TRBV6-3 - CASSFSSSGAFF TGTGCCAGCAGTTTTTCCTCCAGCGGAGCTTTCTTT
11 - TRBJ1-2 TRBV9 - CASSDNLGYTF TGTGCCAGCAGCGACAACCTCGGCTACACCTTC
12 - TRBJ1-6 TRBV7-9 - CASSLIGSPLHF TGTGCCAGCAGTTTGATAGGGTCACCCCTCCACTTT
15 TRBD1 TRBJ1-2 TRBV9 - CASSERDRGGYGYTF TGTGCCAGCAGCGAGAGAGACAGGGGAGGCTATGGCTACACCTTC
13 - TRBJ1-5 TRBV30 - CATDTGNNQPQHF TGTGCCACCGATACAGGAAACAATCAGCCCCAGCATTTT
14 - TRBJ2-2 TRBV5-1 few CASSLWVDTGELFF TGCGCCAGCAGCTTGTGGGTGGACACCGGGGAGCTGTTTTTT
13 TRBD1 TRBJ1-2 TRBV7-9 - CASSSGQGYGYTF TGTGCCAGCAGCTCCGGACAGGGCTATGGCTACACCTTC
13 - TRBJ1-2 TRBV6-1 - CASSEVWNPGYTF TGTGCCAGCAGTGAGGTCTGGAACCCTGGCTACACCTTC
14 - TRBJ1-6 TRBV6-5 - CASSPDTNNSPLHF TGTGCCAGCTCGCCGGACACGAATAATTCACCCCTCCACTTT
14 TRBD2 TRBJ2-3 TRBV29-1 - CSTGLAGVADTQYF TGCAGCACCGGACTAGCGGGAGTCGCAGATACGCAGTATTTT
12 TRBD1 TRBJ1-2 TRBV5-5 - CASSTDRAGYTF TGTGCCAGCAGCACCGACAGGGCGGGCTACACCTTC
15 - TRBJ1-4 TRBV5-4 - CASSLRGGYNEKLFF TGTGCCAGCAGCCTAAGGGGAGGGTATAATGAAAAACTGTTTTTT
15 - TRBJ1-2 TRBV6-2/TRBV6-3 - CASSYSLQFSYGYTF TGTGCCAGCAGTTACTCCCTACAGTTTTCTTATGGCTACACCTTC
15 TRBD1 TRBJ2-7 TRBV5-8 once CASSSDRDLSYEQYF TGTGCCAGCAGCTCGGACAGGGACCTCTCCTACGAGCAGTACTTC
14 TRBD2 TRBJ2-5 TRBV19 - CASSRLAGKETQYF TGTGCCAGTAGTAGACTAGCGGGGAAAGAGACCCAGTACTTC
15 - TRBJ1-5 TRBV2 - CASSGERDSNQPQHF TGTGCCAGCAGTGGGGAACGGGATAGCAATCAGCCCCAGCATTTT
14 TRBD1 TRBJ1-6 TRBV27 - CASSLQGAKEPLHF TGTGCCAGCAGTTTACAGGGGGCAAAAGAACCCCTCCACTTT
13 - TRBJ1-3 TRBV14 - CASKQGSGNTIYF TGTGCCAGCAAGCAGGGTTCTGGAAACACCATATATTTT
14 TRBD1 TRBJ1-1 TRBV7-2 - CASSPRQGVGEAFF TGTGCCAGCAGCCCCCGACAGGGGGTCGGTGAAGCTTTCTTT
15 - TRBJ1-2 TRBV6-2/TRBV6-3 - CASSYTPAVVYGYTF TGTGCCAGCAGTTACACCCCGGCCGTCGTCTATGGCTACACCTTC
14 - TRBJ2-3 TRBV7-2 - CASSLQGGTDTQYF TGTGCCAGCAGTTTACAGGGAGGAACAGATACGCAGTATTTT
15 - TRBJ1-3 TRBV6-2/TRBV6-3 - CASSYSDAAGNTIYF TGTGCCAGCAGTTACTCGGATGCCGCTGGAAACACCATATATTTT
15 - TRBJ2-1 TRBV19 - CASSITAGPYNEQFF TGTGCCAGTAGTATAACGGCAGGTCCGTACAATGAGCAGTTCTTC
17 - TRBJ1-3 TRBV30 - CAWSVLRGQSSGNTIYF TGTGCCTGGAGTGTATTGCGCGGACAGAGCTCTGGAAACACCATATATTTT
17 - TRBJ1-3 TRBV27 - CASSLWGAGAQGNTIYF TGTGCCAGCAGTTTATGGGGGGCAGGGGCTCAGGGAAACACCATATATTTT
12 - TRBJ1-6 TRBV4-2 - CASSQDQRTLHF TGTGCCAGCAGCCAAGATCAGCGGACCCTCCACTTT
17 TRBD1 TRBJ1-2 TRBV2 many CASIVRTGGNGNYGYTF TGTGCCAGCATAGTGAGGACAGGGGGTAATGGTAACTATGGCTACACCTTC
12 - TRBJ1-1 TRBV7-2 once CASSLSIGMAFF TGTGCCAGCAGCCTTTCCATTGGCATGGCTTTCTTT
16 - TRBJ2-2 TRBV10-3 - CAISRVGRVDTGELFF TGTGCCATATCTCGGGTGGGCAGGGTAGACACCGGGGAGCTGTTTTTT
14 - TRBJ1-2 TRBV6-4 - CASSVEGTNYGYTF TGTGCCAGCAGTGTTGAGGGGACTAACTATGGCTACACCTTC
15 TRBD1 TRBJ1-5 TRBV6-5 - CASRPGGATNQPQHF TGTGCCAGCAGACCAGGGGGAGCTACTAATCAGCCCCAGCATTTT
16 TRBD1 TRBJ1-5 TRBV27 - CASVSTGGRTVQPQHF TGTGCCAGCGTTTCGACAGGGGGCAGGACCGTCCAGCCCCAGCATTTT
17 - TRBJ2-1 TRBV5-5 - CASSLEAPTVTYNEQFF TGTGCCAGCAGCTTAGAGGCTCCTACAGTTACCTACAATGAGCAGTTCTTC
14 - TRBJ1-2 TRBV7-9 - CASVIPEGVGGYTF TGTGCCAGCGTTATCCCGGAGGGGGTGGGTGGCTACACCTTC
14 - TRBJ1-1 TRBV7-6 - CASSLAELNTEAFF TGTGCCAGCAGCTTAGCCGAATTGAACACTGAAGCTTTCTTT
15 TRBD2 TRBJ2-1 TRBV14 - CASSQTGGPHNEQFF TGTGCCAGCAGCCAAACGGGAGGGCCCCACAATGAGCAGTTCTTC